This is a list of T cell receptor beta chains from one sample in a study of OX40 agonist ivuxolimab in advanced cancers. Sequenced by immunoSEQ multiplex PCR; TCRdb stores in-frame clones only, minus some. The sample holds around 92,000 clones, roughly 84% seen once. This sample comprised CD4+ or CD8+ T cells sorted from blood, obtained in a trial of the OX40 agonist ivuxolimab. These receptors were taken from an adult with an advanced solid tumor such as melanoma, head and neck, liver or kidney cancer. Each CDR3 is given with its conserved first and last residue. The D gene is left open where the match is weak. A clone size is listed for some rows: how often the clone was seen (once, few, many), or a class if it is expanded.

D: TRBD2
V: TRBV7-2
size: NA
J: TRBJ2-5
CDR3: CASSWGRASGAQETQYF
DNA: TGTGCCAGCAGCTGGGGGAGGGCTAGCGGGGCCCAAGAGACCCAGTACTTC

D: NA
V: TRBV7-2
size: NA
J: TRBJ2-7
CDR3: CASSHSVQAYEQYF
DNA: TGTGCCAGCAGCCATTCCGTACAGGCCTACGAGCAGTACTTC

D: NA
V: TRBV7-9
size: NA
J: TRBJ1-1
CDR3: CASSFTGLNTEAFF
DNA: TGTGCCAGCAGCTTCACAGGGTTGAACACTGAAGCTTTCTTT

D: NA
V: TRBV27
size: NA
J: TRBJ2-2
CDR3: CASSSLTGELFF
DNA: TGTGCCAGCAGTTCGCTAACCGGGGAGCTGTTTTTT

D: TRBD2
V: TRBV30
size: NA
J: TRBJ2-1
CDR3: CAGQAGGNPNEQFF
DNA: TGTGCCGGCCAAGCGGGGGGGAATCCAAATGAGCAGTTCTTC

D: NA
V: TRBV6-5
size: NA
J: TRBJ1-5
CDR3: CASSYTANQPQHF
DNA: TGTGCCAGCAGTTACACAGCTAATCAGCCCCAGCATTTT

D: TRBD1
V: TRBV19
size: NA
J: TRBJ1-3
CDR3: CASSIQTGPSSGNTIYF
DNA: TGTGCCAGTAGTATTCAGACAGGGCCTAGCTCTGGAAACACCATATATTTT

D: TRBD1
V: TRBV7-2
size: NA
J: TRBJ1-5
CDR3: CASSYQGVDQPQHF
DNA: TGTGCCAGCAGCTACCAGGGGGTGGACCAGCCCCAGCATTTT

D: NA
V: TRBV14
size: NA
J: TRBJ2-1
CDR3: CASSPLSRNEQFF
DNA: TGTGCCAGCAGCCCCCTCAGTAGGAATGAGCAGTTCTTC

D: TRBD1
V: TRBV19
size: NA
J: TRBJ2-3
CDR3: CASSTRTGETDTQYF
DNA: TGTGCCAGTAGTACGAGGACAGGGGAGACAGATACGCAGTATTTT

D: NA
V: TRBV15
size: NA
J: TRBJ1-6
CDR3: CATSRDRGGSSYNSPLHF
DNA: TGTGCCACCAGCAGAGATCGTGGGGGAAGCTCCTATAATTCACCCCTCCACTTT

D: NA
V: TRBV4-3
size: NA
J: TRBJ2-7
CDR3: CASSQERGYEQYF
DNA: TGCGCCAGCAGCCAAGAAAGAGGCTACGAGCAGTACTTC

D: NA
V: TRBV27
size: NA
J: TRBJ2-2
CDR3: CASSFKGPPNTGELFF
DNA: TGTGCCAGCAGTTTTAAGGGGCCCCCGAACACCGGGGAGCTGTTTTTT

D: NA
V: TRBV5-1
size: NA
J: TRBJ1-6
CDR3: CASSLSGVLNSPLHF
DNA: TGCGCCAGCAGCTTGTCCGGGGTCCTTAATTCACCCCTCCACTTT

D: TRBD1
V: TRBV2
size: few
J: TRBJ1-1
CDR3: CASKVQGGTWAEAFF
DNA: TGTGCCAGCAAGGTTCAGGGGGGAACCTGGGCTGAAGCTTTCTTT

D: NA
V: TRBV10-3
size: NA
J: TRBJ1-3
CDR3: CATSSGNTIYF
DNA: TGTGCCACAAGCTCTGGAAACACCATATATTTT

D: NA
V: TRBV21-1
size: NA
J: TRBJ2-1
CDR3: CASSKEVTGQTYNEQFF
DNA: TGTGCCAGCAGCAAAGAGGTAACGGGACAGACCTACAATGAGCAGTTCTTC

D: NA
V: TRBV7-9
size: NA
J: TRBJ1-2
CDR3: CASSFSPDSGYTF
DNA: TGTGCCAGCAGCTTCTCTCCCGACAGCGGCTACACCTTC

D: TRBD1
V: TRBV7-3
size: once
J: TRBJ2-1
CDR3: CASSSNRGSYNEQFF
DNA: TGTGCCAGCAGTTCTAACAGGGGTTCCTACAATGAGCAGTTCTTC

D: NA
V: TRBV30
size: NA
J: TRBJ2-5
CDR3: CAWSNGGPETQYF
DNA: TGTGCCTGGAGTAACGGGGGTCCGGAGACCCAGTACTTC

D: NA
V: TRBV5-1
size: NA
J: TRBJ2-5
CDR3: CASSQIPKQGGETQYF
DNA: TGCGCCAGCAGCCAGATCCCCAAACAGGGCGGAGAGACCCAGTACTTC

D: TRBD2
V: TRBV11-2
size: NA
J: TRBJ2-2
CDR3: CASSFGGVNTGELFF
DNA: TGTGCCAGCAGCTTTGGGGGGGTGAACACCGGGGAGCTGTTTTTT

D: TRBD1
V: TRBV18
size: NA
J: TRBJ2-7
CDR3: CASSIQGDYEQYF
DNA: TGTGCCAGCTCCATACAGGGGGATTACGAGCAGTACTTC

D: NA
V: TRBV2
size: few
J: TRBJ1-1
CDR3: CASTPDRKYEAFF
DNA: TGTGCCAGCACCCCCGACAGGAAGTATGAAGCTTTCTTT

D: TRBD1
V: TRBV27
size: NA
J: TRBJ1-2
CDR3: CASSSRWDRADYGYTF
DNA: TGTGCCAGCAGTTCCCGCTGGGACAGGGCGGACTATGGCTACACCTTC

D: TRBD2
V: TRBV5-1
size: NA
J: TRBJ2-5
CDR3: CASSSLGWTSGGRSYQETQYF
DNA: TGCGCCAGCAGCTCCCTCGGATGGACTAGCGGGGGCAGATCCTACCAAGAGACCCAGTACTTC

D: TRBD2
V: TRBV28
size: once
J: TRBJ2-7
CDR3: CASRGTSGGTNYEQYF
DNA: TGTGCCAGCAGGGGTACTAGCGGGGGGACCAACTACGAGCAGTACTTC

D: TRBD1
V: TRBV7-9
size: once
J: TRBJ2-3
CDR3: CASSPGQGLDTQYF
DNA: TGTGCCAGCAGCCCGGGACAGGGGCTAGATACGCAGTATTTT

D: NA
V: TRBV5-6
size: few
J: TRBJ1-1
CDR3: CASTLGWGDTEAFF
DNA: TGTGCCAGCACCCTTGGTTGGGGAGATACTGAAGCTTTCTTT

D: NA
V: TRBV2
size: NA
J: TRBJ1-5
CDR3: CASSVMVQPQHF
DNA: TGTGCCAGCAGTGTTATGGTGCAGCCCCAGCATTTT

D: NA
V: TRBV7-3
size: once
J: TRBJ1-5
CDR3: CASSRDRYQPQHF
DNA: TGTGCCAGCAGCCGGGACCGTTATCAGCCCCAGCATTTT

D: NA
V: TRBV9
size: NA
J: TRBJ1-3
CDR3: CASSLSGTSGNTIYF
DNA: TGTGCCAGCAGCCTTTCCGGGACATCAGGAAACACCATATATTTT

D: TRBD1
V: TRBV27
size: few
J: TRBJ1-5
CDR3: CASSKDRGQPQHF
DNA: TGTGCCAGCAGTAAGGACAGGGGTCAACCCCAGCATTTT

D: NA
V: TRBV4-3
size: NA
J: TRBJ1-6
CDR3: CASSQRSSYNSPLHF
DNA: TGCGCCAGCAGCCAACGGAGCTCCTATAATTCACCCCTCCACTTT

D: NA
V: TRBV10-3
size: NA
J: TRBJ1-3
CDR3: CAINWDTDSGNTIYF
DNA: TGTGCCATCAATTGGGACACAGACTCTGGAAACACCATATATTTT

D: TRBD1
V: TRBV7-2
size: NA
J: TRBJ2-3
CDR3: CASSLMTGGMDTQYF
DNA: TGTGCCAGCAGCCTTATGACAGGGGGCATGGATACGCAGTATTTT

D: NA
V: TRBV5-8
size: NA
J: TRBJ1-2
CDR3: CARRADTYGYTF
DNA: TGTGCCAGGAGGGCGGACACCTATGGCTACACCTTC

D: NA
V: TRBV5-1
size: once
J: TRBJ1-5
CDR3: CASSLSSNQPQHF
DNA: TGCGCCAGCAGCTTGAGTAGCAATCAGCCCCAGCATTTT

D: NA
V: TRBV29-1
size: NA
J: TRBJ2-5
CDR3: CSVRGIETQYF
DNA: TGCAGCGTTCGAGGGATAGAGACCCAGTACTTC

D: NA
V: TRBV5-8
size: NA
J: TRBJ1-5
CDR3: CASSSAVGPSSPQHF
DNA: TGTGCCAGCAGCTCGGCGGTAGGTCCCTCCTCGCCCCAGCATTTT

D: NA
V: TRBV9
size: few
J: TRBJ2-7
CDR3: CASGDRTGEQYF
DNA: TGTGCCAGCGGCGACAGGACGGGCGAGCAGTACTTC

D: TRBD1
V: TRBV5-1
size: NA
J: TRBJ2-7
CDR3: CASSQGQGSPYEQYF
DNA: TGCGCCAGCAGCCAAGGACAGGGTTCCCCCTACGAGCAGTACTTC

D: NA
V: TRBV6-6
size: NA
J: TRBJ2-7
CDR3: CASSDRTAYEQYF
DNA: TGTGCCAGCAGTGACCGGACAGCCTACGAGCAGTACTTC

D: NA
V: TRBV23-1
size: NA
J: TRBJ2-5
CDR3: CASSQLDSQETQYF
DNA: TGCGCCAGCAGTCAGCTCGACAGCCAAGAGACCCAGTACTTC

D: NA
V: TRBV9
size: NA
J: TRBJ1-3
CDR3: CASSVEGGAIYF
DNA: TGTGCCAGCAGCGTAGAGGGAGGCGCCATATATTTT

D: TRBD1
V: TRBV18
size: once
J: TRBJ1-4
CDR3: CASSPRGQGASNEKLFF
DNA: TGTGCCAGCTCACCCCGAGGACAGGGGGCATCTAATGAAAAACTGTTTTTT

D: NA
V: TRBV19
size: NA
J: TRBJ1-2
CDR3: CATGRTSTNYGYTF
DNA: TGTGCCACCGGAAGGACGTCTACTAACTATGGCTACACCTTC

D: NA
V: TRBV6-5
size: NA
J: TRBJ1-2
CDR3: CASSQGSAGGYGYTF
DNA: TGTGCCAGCAGTCAAGGCTCAGCTGGGGGCTATGGCTACACCTTC

D: NA
V: TRBV7-9
size: NA
J: TRBJ1-4
CDR3: CASSLPVVGEKLFF
DNA: TGTGCCAGCAGCTTGCCGGTCGTGGGTGAAAAACTGTTTTTT

D: NA
V: TRBV18
size: NA
J: TRBJ2-1
CDR3: CASSPQQGGDNEQFF
DNA: TGTGCCAGCTCACCACAACAGGGAGGGGACAATGAGCAGTTCTTC

D: NA
V: TRBV19
size: once
J: TRBJ1-4
CDR3: CASSIGGSLGEKLFF
DNA: TGTGCCAGTAGTATAGGTGGCAGCCTCGGGGAAAAACTGTTTTTT

D: TRBD1
V: TRBV5-6
size: few
J: TRBJ1-1
CDR3: CASSTGQGSTEAFF
DNA: TGTGCCAGCAGCACGGGACAGGGGAGCACTGAAGCTTTCTTT

D: NA
V: TRBV4-3
size: NA
J: TRBJ1-2
CDR3: CASSQDFVYPTNYGYTF
DNA: TGCGCCAGCAGCCAAGATTTCGTGTACCCTACTAACTATGGCTACACCTTC

D: NA
V: TRBV11-2
size: NA
J: TRBJ1-6
CDR3: CASSAQGRNSPLHF
DNA: TGTGCCAGCAGCGCGCAGGGGAGGAATTCACCCCTCCACTTT

D: NA
V: TRBV18
size: NA
J: TRBJ2-5
CDR3: CASSPPAGGETQYF
DNA: TGTGCCAGCTCACCACCGGCGGGTGGGGAGACCCAGTACTTC

D: NA
V: TRBV28
size: NA
J: TRBJ1-2
CDR3: CASSTTGNYGYTF
DNA: TGTGCCAGCAGTACAACAGGGAACTATGGCTACACCTTC

D: NA
V: TRBV29-1
size: NA
J: TRBJ1-4
CDR3: CSVLPEGANREKLFF
DNA: TGCAGCGTTCTGCCGGAAGGGGCGAATCGGGAAAAACTGTTTTTT

D: NA
V: TRBV15
size: NA
J: TRBJ1-2
CDR3: CATSSDSGVDCGYTF
DNA: TGTGCCACCAGCAGTGACTCAGGGGTCGACTGTGGCTACACCTTC

D: TRBD1
V: TRBV27
size: NA
J: TRBJ1-1
CDR3: CASSPWTGGTEAFF
DNA: TGTGCCAGCAGTCCGTGGACAGGAGGCACTGAAGCTTTCTTT

D: NA
V: TRBV14
size: NA
J: TRBJ1-6
CDR3: CASSQTQVLRGYVNSPLHF
DNA: TGTGCCAGCAGCCAGACCCAGGTTTTGAGGGGATATGTGAATTCACCCCTCCACTTT